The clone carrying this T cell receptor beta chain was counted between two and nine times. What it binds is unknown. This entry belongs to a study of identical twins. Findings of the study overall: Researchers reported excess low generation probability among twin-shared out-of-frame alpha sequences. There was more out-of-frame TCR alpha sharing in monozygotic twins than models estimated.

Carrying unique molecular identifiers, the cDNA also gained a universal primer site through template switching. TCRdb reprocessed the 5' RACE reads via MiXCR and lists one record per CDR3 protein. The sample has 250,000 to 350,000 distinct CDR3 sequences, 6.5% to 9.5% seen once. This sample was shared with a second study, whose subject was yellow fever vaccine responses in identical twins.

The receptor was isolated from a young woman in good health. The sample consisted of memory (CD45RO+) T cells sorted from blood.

CDR3 residues: CASSHLLTRAGELFF. The CDR3 region has the DNA TGTGCCAGCAGCCACTTGTTAACTAGGGCTGGGGAGCTGTTTTTT. V and J are TRBV7-6 and TRBJ2-2; perhaps TRBD2 as D (5 bases). Germline CDR1 and CDR2: SGHVS and FNYEAQ. There are 15 residues in the CDR3. V was shortened by 5 bases and J by 8 bases, with 18 bases between the two germline ends.